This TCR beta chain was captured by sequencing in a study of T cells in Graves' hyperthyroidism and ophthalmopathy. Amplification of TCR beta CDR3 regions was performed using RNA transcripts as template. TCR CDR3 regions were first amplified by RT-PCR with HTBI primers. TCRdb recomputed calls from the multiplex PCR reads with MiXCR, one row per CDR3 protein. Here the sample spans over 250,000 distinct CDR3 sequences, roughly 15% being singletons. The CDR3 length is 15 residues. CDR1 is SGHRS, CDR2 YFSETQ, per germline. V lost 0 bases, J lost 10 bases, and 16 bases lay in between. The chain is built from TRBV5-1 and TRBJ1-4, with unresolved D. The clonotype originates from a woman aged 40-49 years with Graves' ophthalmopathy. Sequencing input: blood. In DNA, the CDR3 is TGCGCCAGCAGCTTGGCGGTACTTGGAGGTGGAAAACTGTTTTTT. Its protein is CASSLAVLGGGKLFF.